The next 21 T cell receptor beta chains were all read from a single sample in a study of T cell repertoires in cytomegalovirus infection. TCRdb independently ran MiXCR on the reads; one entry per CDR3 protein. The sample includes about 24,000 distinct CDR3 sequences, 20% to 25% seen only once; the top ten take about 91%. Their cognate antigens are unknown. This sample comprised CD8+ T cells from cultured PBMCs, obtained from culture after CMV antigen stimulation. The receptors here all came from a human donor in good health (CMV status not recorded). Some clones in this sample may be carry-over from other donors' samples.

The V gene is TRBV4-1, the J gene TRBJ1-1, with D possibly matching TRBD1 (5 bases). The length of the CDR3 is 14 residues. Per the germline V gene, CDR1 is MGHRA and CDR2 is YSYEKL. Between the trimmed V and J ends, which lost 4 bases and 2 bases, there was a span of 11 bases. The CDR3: CASSLSTANTEAFF. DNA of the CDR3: TGCGCCAGCAGCCTATCGACAGCCAACACTGAAGCTTTCTTT.

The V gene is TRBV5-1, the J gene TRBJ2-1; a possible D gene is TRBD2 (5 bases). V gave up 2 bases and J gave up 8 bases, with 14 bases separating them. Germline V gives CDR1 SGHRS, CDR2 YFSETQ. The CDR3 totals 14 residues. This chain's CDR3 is CASSFGFGSHEQFF. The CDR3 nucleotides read TGCGCCAGCAGCTTCGGCTTTGGGAGCCATGAGCAGTTCTTC.

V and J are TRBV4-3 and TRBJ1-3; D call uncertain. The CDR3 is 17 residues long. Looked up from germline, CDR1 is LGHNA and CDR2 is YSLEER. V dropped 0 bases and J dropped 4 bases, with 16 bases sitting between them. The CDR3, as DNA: TGCGCCAGCAGCCAAGATGTCTTGGGCGTGCACGGAAACACCATATATTTT. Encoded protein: CASSQDVLGVHGNTIYF.

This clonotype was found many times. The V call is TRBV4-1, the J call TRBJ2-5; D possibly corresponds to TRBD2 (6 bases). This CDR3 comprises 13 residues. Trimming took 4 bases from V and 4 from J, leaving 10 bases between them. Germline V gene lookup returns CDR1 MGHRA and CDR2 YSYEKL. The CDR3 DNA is TGCGCCAGCAGCCCTCCCGGGGGAGAGACCCAGTACTTC. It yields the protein CASSPPGGETQYF.

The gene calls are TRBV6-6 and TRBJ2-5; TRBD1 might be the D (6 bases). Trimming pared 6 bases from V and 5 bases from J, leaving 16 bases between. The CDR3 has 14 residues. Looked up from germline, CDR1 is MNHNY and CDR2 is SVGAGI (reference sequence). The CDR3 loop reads CASSLQGPGETQYF. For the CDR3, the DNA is TGTGCCAGCAGCTTGCAGGGGCCAGGGGAGACCCAGTACTTC.

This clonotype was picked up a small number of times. CDR3 sequence reads: CASSLEGGQNTVSAGELFF. CDR3 in DNA: TGTGCCAGCAGTTTAGAGGGGGGGCAAAACACCGTAAGCGCCGGGGAGCTGTTTTTT. The genes are TRBV28 and TRBJ2-2; D may be TRBD2 (7 bases). The CDR3 consists of 19 residues. Germline V gene sequence: CDR1 MDHEN, CDR2 SYDVKM. With 2 bases removed from V and 6 bases from J, the gap between germline ends came to 25 bases. The variable domain in full, completed from reference TRBV28 and TRBJ2-2, reads DVKVTQSSRYLVKRTGEKVFLECVQDMDHENMFWYRQDPGLGLRLIYFSYDVKMKEKGDIPEGYSVSREKKERFSLILESASTNQTSMYLCASSLEGGQNTVSAGELFFGEGSRLTVL.

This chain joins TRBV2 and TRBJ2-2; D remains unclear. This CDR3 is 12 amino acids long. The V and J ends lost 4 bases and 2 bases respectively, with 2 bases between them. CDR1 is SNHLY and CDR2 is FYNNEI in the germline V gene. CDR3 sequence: CASSGNTGELFF. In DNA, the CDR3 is TGTGCCAGCAGTGGAAACACCGGGGAGCTGTTTTTT.

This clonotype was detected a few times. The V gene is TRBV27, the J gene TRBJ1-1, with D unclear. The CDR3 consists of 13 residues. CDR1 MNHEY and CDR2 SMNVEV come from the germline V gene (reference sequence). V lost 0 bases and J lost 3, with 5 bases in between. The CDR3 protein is CASSLSPYTEAFF. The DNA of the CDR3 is TGTGCCAGCAGTTTATCCCCGTACACTGAAGCTTTCTTT.

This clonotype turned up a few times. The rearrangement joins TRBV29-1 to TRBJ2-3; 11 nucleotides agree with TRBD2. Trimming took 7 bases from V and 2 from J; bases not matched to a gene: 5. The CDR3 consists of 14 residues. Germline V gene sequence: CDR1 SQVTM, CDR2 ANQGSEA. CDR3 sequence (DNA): TGCAGCGGGGCACTAGCGGGGGTCACAGATACGCAGTATTTT. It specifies CSGALAGVTDTQYF.

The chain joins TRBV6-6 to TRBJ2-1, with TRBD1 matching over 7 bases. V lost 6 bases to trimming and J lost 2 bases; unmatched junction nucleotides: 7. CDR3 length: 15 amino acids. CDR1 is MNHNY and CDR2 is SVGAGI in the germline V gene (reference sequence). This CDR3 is CASSSSGQPYNEQFF. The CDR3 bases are TGTGCCAGCAGCTCCTCGGGACAGCCCTACAATGAGCAGTTCTTC.

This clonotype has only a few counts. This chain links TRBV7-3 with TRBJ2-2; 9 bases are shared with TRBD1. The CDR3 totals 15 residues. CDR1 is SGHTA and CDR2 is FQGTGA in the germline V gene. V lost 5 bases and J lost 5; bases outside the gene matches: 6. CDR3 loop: CASSPQTGGTGELFF. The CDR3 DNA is TGTGCCAGCAGCCCCCAGACAGGGGGGACCGGGGAGCTGTTTTTT.

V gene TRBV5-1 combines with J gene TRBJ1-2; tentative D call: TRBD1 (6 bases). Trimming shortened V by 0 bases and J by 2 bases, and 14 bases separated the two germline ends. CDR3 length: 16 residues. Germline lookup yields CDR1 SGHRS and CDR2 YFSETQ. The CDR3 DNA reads TGCGCCAGCAGCTTGGAGGCAGGGGCTATGAACTATGGCTACACCTTC. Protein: CASSLEAGAMNYGYTF.

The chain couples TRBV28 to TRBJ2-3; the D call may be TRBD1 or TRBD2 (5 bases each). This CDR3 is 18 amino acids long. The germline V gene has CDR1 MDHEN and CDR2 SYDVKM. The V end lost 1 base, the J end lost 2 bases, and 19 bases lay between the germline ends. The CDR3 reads CASSLLDLGALATDTQYF. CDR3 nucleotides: TGTGCCAGCAGTTTATTGGACTTAGGGGCTTTGGCCACAGATACGCAGTATTTT.

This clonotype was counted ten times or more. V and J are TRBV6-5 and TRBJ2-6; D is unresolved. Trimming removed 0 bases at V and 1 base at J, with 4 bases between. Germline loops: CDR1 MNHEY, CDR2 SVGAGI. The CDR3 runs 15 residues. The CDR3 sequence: CASSYSMSGANVLTF. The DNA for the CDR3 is TGTGCCAGCAGTTACTCGATGTCTGGGGCCAACGTCCTGACTTTC.

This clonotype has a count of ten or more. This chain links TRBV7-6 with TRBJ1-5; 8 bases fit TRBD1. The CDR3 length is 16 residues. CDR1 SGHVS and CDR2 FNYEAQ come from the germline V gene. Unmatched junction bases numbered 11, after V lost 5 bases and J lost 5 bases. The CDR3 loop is CASSPFQAGGHQPQHF. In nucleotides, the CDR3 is TGTGCCAGCAGCCCCTTTCAGGCAGGGGGCCATCAGCCCCAGCATTTT.

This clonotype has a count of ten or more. The chain's CDR3 is CASSFSRDRPSATGELFF. For the CDR3, the DNA is TGTGCCAGCAGCTTCTCTAGGGACAGGCCGTCCGCCACCGGGGAGCTGTTTTTT. V usage is TRBV7-8 and J usage is TRBJ2-2; 8 positions match TRBD1. V gave up 3 bases and J gave up 4 bases; unmatched junction bases: 13. Germline V gene data show CDR1 as SGHVS and CDR2 as FQNEAQ. The CDR3 runs 18 residues.

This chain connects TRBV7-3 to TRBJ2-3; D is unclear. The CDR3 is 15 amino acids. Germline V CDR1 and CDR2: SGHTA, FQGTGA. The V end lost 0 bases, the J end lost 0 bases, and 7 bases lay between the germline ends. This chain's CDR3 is CASSLTGFSTDTQYF. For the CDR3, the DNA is TGTGCCAGCAGCTTAACGGGGTTTAGCACAGATACGCAGTATTTT.

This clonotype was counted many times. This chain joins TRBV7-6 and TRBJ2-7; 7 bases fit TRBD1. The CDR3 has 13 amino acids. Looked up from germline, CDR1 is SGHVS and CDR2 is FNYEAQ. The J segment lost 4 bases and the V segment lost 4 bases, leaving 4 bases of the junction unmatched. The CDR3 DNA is TGTGCCAGCAGCTCAGGGGGTGCATACGAGCAGTACTTC. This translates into CASSSGGAYEQYF.

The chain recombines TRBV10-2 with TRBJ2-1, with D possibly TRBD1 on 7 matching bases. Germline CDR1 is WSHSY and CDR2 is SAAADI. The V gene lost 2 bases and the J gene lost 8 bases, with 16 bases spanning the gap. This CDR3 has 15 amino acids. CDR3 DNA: TGCGCCAGCAGTGAGATCGCGGGGACAGTCGATGAGCAGTTCTTC. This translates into CASSEIAGTVDEQFF.

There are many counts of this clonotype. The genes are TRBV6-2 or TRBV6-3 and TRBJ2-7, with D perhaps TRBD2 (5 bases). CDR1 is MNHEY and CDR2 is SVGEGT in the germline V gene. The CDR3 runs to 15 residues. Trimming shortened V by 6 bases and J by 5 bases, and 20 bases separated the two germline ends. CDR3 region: CASRQHGIGSDEQYF. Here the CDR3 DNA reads TGTGCCAGCAGACAACACGGGATCGGATCGGACGAGCAGTACTTC.

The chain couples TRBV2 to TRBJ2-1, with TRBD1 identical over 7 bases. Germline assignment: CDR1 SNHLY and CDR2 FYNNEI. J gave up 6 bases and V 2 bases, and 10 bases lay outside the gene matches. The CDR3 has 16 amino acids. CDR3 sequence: CASSEKRQGVGNEQFF. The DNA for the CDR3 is TGTGCCAGCAGTGAAAAACGACAGGGTGTAGGCAATGAGCAGTTCTTC.